A single sample is the source of the 16 T cell receptor beta chains below, sequenced in a study of cytomegalovirus exposure and HLA in healthy donors. PCR was performed using 60 Vbeta and 13 Jbeta primers. Profiled with immunoSEQ multiplex PCR; TCRdb holds only in-frame clones, not every one. Among about 130,000 clones, roughly a tenth were seen once, and the ten largest hold roughly 4.2%. The source material was PBMCs. The receptors come from a woman younger than 35 in good health and CMV-seropositive.

V usage is TRBV13 and J usage is TRBJ2-7; D may be TRBD2 (6 bases). The CDR3 length is 12 residues. Germline V gives CDR1 PRHDT, CDR2 FYEKMQ (reference sequence). Trimming shortened V by 3 bases and J by 6 bases, and 9 bases separated the two germline ends. CDR3 residues: CASSFTSFEQYF. CDR3 in DNA: TGTGCCAGCAGCTTCACTAGCTTCGAGCAGTACTTC.

A few counts support this clone. The chain combines TRBV15 with TRBJ2-3; no clear D gene. Trimming removed 6 bases at V and 3 bases at J, with 7 bases between. CDR3 length equals 12 residues. Germline CDR1 LNHNV, CDR2 YYDKDF (reference sequence). CDR3 region: CATRSTTDTQYF. CDR3 nucleotide sequence: TGTGCCACCAGGAGCACTACAGATACGCAGTATTTT.

This clone turned up a few times. The chain employs TRBV29-1 and TRBJ2-7, with D unclear. V gave up 1 base and J gave up 2 bases, with 12 bases separating them. CDR3 size: 14 residues. Germline V gene data show CDR1 as SQVTM and CDR2 as ANQGSEA. CDR3 DNA sequence: TGCAGCGTTGAAGTCCGAACAGAGACCTACGAGCAGTACTTC. As protein: CSVEVRTETYEQYF.

This clone came up a few times. The CDR3 is CASSLASIAYEQYF. The CDR3 DNA reads TGTGCCAGCAGCTTAGCTTCTATAGCCTACGAGCAGTACTTC. The rearrangement links TRBV7-9 to TRBJ2-7; D is undetermined. The CDR3 loop spans 14 amino acids. In germline, CDR1 is SEHNR, CDR2 FQNEAQ (reference sequence). V was pared by 0 bases and J by 2 bases, with 8 bases between.

This clone has more than one count but fewer than ten. The V call is TRBV7-9, the J call TRBJ1-1; 9 bases are a match to TRBD1. The CDR3 contains 16 residues. The germline gives CDR1 SEHNR, CDR2 FQNEAQ (reference sequence). V was clipped by 5 bases and J by 5 bases; unmatched bases: 12. As DNA, the CDR3 is TGTGCCAGCAGCCTCCCGGGACAGGGATTGTTAACTGAAGCTTTCTTT. Protein product: CASSLPGQGLLTEAFF. Looking up the rest from reference TRBV7-9 and TRBJ1-1 gives the full variable domain: DTGVSQNPRHKITKRGQNVTFRCDPISEHNRLYWYRQTLGQGPEFLTYFQNEAQLEKSRLLSDRFSAERPKGSFSTLEIQRTEQGDSAMYLCASSLPGQGLLTEAFFGQGTRLTVV.

This clone showed up just a few times. A junction boundary mismatches the germline segment, possibly from a read error. The chain is built from TRBV7-7 and TRBJ2-5; D is unresolved. The CDR3 totals 14 residues. The germline gives CDR1 SSHAT, CDR2 FNYEAQ (reference sequence). The CDR3 bases are TGTGCTAGCAGCTTGACACCTACGCAAGAGACCCAGTACTTC. Translated: CASSLTPTQETQYF.

Concerning this clone: One end of the junction is discordant with germline, which a read error may explain. The chain uses TRBV7-2 and TRBJ2-1, with 9 bases that match TRBD2. The germline gives CDR1 SGHTA, CDR2 FQGNSA. This CDR3 has 14 amino acids. The CDR3 region has the DNA TGTGCCAGCAGCTTATCCCTAGGGGGGACTAGCTCGATCTTC. It codes for CASSLSLGGTSSIF.

Only a few counts were recorded for this clone. The chain uses TRBV4-1 and TRBJ2-2; 7 bases map to TRBD2. This CDR3 is built from 18 residues. CDR1 MGHRA and CDR2 YSYEKL come from the germline V gene. The J segment lost 0 bases and the V segment lost 2 bases, leaving 9 bases of the junction unmatched. The CDR3 protein is CASSQPLGLYANTGELFF. Here the CDR3 DNA reads TGCGCCAGCAGCCAACCGTTGGGACTATACGCGAACACCGGGGAGCTGTTTTTT.

This clone was seen more than once but under ten times. The rearrangement uses TRBV5-1 and TRBJ2-7; 7 bases match TRBD2. V gave up 0 bases and J gave up 1 base; unmatched junction bases: 7. This CDR3 is built from 16 residues. Germline assignment: CDR1 SGHRS and CDR2 YFSETQ. The CDR3 sequence is CASSLEFSAGSYEQYF. The DNA of the CDR3 is TGCGCCAGCAGCTTGGAATTTTCAGCGGGATCCTACGAGCAGTACTTC.

This clone was picked up a small number of times. The chain joins TRBV5-1 to TRBJ1-4; D may be TRBD1 (6 bases). This CDR3 has 15 residues. Germline CDR1 and CDR2: SGHRS and YFSETQ. With 0 bases removed from V and 5 bases from J, the gap between germline ends came to 11 bases. The CDR3 loop is CASSLVGARNEKLFF. The DNA for the CDR3 is TGCGCCAGCAGCTTGGTGGGGGCGCGGAATGAAAAACTGTTTTTT.

The chain carries TRBV30 and TRBJ1-5, with no clear D. Trimming took off 0 bases at V and 5 bases at J, with 8 bases between the two ends. Per the germline V gene, CDR1 is GTSNPN and CDR2 is SVGIG (reference sequence). The CDR3 is 13 residues long. This CDR3 reads CAWSVAHHQPQHF. CDR3 nucleotides: TGTGCCTGGAGTGTAGCGCACCATCAGCCCCAGCATTTT.

The chain uses TRBV30 and TRBJ2-1; 12 bases agree with TRBD2. This CDR3 is built from 19 residues. The germline CDR1 and CDR2 sequences are GTSNPN and SVGIG (reference sequence). V was clipped by 3 bases and J by 5 bases; unmatched bases: 17. CDR3 sequence reads: CAWSIRRTSGISSDNEQFF. The DNA for the CDR3 is TGTGCCTGGAGCATTAGGAGGACTAGCGGGATTTCGTCGGACAATGAGCAGTTCTTC.

The genes are TRBV29-1 and TRBJ2-7, with 10 bases aligning to TRBD2. Unmatched junction bases numbered 10, after V lost 6 bases and J lost 2 bases. There are 15 residues in the CDR3. The germline gives CDR1 SQVTM, CDR2 ANQGSEA. The chain's CDR3 is CSVKGGGLAAYEQYF. CDR3 DNA sequence: TGCAGCGTAAAGGGTGGAGGACTAGCGGCCTACGAGCAGTACTTC.

V is TRBV27 and J is TRBJ1-2, with TRBD1 as a possible D gene (5 bases). Germline CDR1 MNHEY, CDR2 SMNVEV (reference sequence). Trimming removed 2 bases from V and 13 bases from J, with 17 bases in between. The CDR3 extends over 13 amino acids. Here the CDR3 DNA reads TGTGCCAGCAGTTTACGGCGGGGCTCATTATTCACCTTC. Its protein product is CASSLRRGSLFTF.

This clone has just a few counts. The rearrangement joins TRBV5-4 to TRBJ2-1, with 8 bases fitting TRBD2. The trim removed 4 bases at V and 6 bases at J, leaving 9 bases unmatched. The CDR3 covers 15 residues. In germline, CDR1 is SGHNT, CDR2 YYREEE (reference sequence). The CDR3, as DNA: TGTGCCAGCAGCGCGGCAGCGGGAGTCTTCAATGAGCAGTTCTTC. Translated: CASSAAAGVFNEQFF. Full variable domain (remainder filled in from reference TRBV5-4 and TRBJ2-1): ETGVTQSPTHLIKTRGQQVTLRCSSQSGHNTVSWYQQALGQGPQFIFQYYREEENGRGNFPPRFSGLQFPNYSSELNVNALELDDSALYLCASSAAAGVFNEQFFGPGTRLTVL.

In its sample, this clone was seen a few times. The V gene is TRBV7-9, the J gene TRBJ2-1; the D is unclear. V was clipped by 1 base and J by 4 bases, with 8 bases between them. The CDR3 runs to 14 residues. CDR1 and CDR2 from the germline V gene are SEHNR and FQNEAQ (reference sequence). The CDR3 DNA reads as TGTGCCAGCAGCTTAGGGCCGTTATACAATGAGCAGTTCTTC. It codes for CASSLGPLYNEQFF.